This is a list of T cell receptor beta chains from one sample in a study of spatial heterogeneity in lung cancer. TCRdb used MiXCR to reprocess the 5' RACE reads, holding one entry per CDR3 protein. The table lists around 120,000 distinct CDR3 sequences, 9% to 15% of them singletons. The sample was PBMCs, taken at follow-up. Every receptor here comes from a male donor with early-stage non-small cell lung cancer. Both conserved end residues are trimmed from each CDR3. The order of the fields is V gene, CDR3 length, J gene, CDR3 protein.

TRBV20-1	12	TRBJ1-2	SAQTGATGYGYT
TRBV20-1	14	TRBJ2-3	SARDLDRAFTDTQY
TRBV6-1	13	TRBJ2-2	ASSPRTANTGELF
TRBV5-5	15	TRBJ2-7	ASSWGQGGSSSYEQY
TRBV3-1	13	TRBJ2-5	ASSQTSWNQETQY
TRBV21-1	14	TRBJ2-3	ASSKEPGLRTDTQY
TRBV6-2/TRBV6-3	13	TRBJ1-3	ASSYPRTSGNTIY
TRBV4-2	12	TRBJ2-7	ASSHGQRGNEQY
TRBV5-1	14	TRBJ2-1	ASSATGVPDTREQF
TRBV12-3/TRBV12-4	9	TRBJ1-1	ASSTVTEAF
TRBV4-2	13	TRBJ2-3	ASSQAATSADTQY
TRBV5-6	11	TRBJ1-6	ASSFRYNSPLH
TRBV5-1	13	TRBJ2-3	ASIRGGRETDTQY
TRBV5-1	14	TRBJ2-1	ASSFPGSGGFNEQF
TRBV7-2	14	TRBJ2-7	ASSLGPGGRSSEQY
TRBV18	12	TRBJ2-3	ASSPLGVGQGQY
TRBV12-5	12	TRBJ2-3	ASAIGQGTDTQY
TRBV28	10	TRBJ1-1	ASSRMNTEAF
TRBV2	11	TRBJ1-2	ASPMGAGYGYT
TRBV10-3	11	TRBJ2-5	AISAGNTGTQY
TRBV6-5	13	TRBJ1-5	ASRPARESNQPQH
TRBV6-5	13	TRBJ2-3	ASSYSAVSTDTQY
TRBV11-1	12	TRBJ1-6	ASSLVSGNSPLH
TRBV28	13	TRBJ1-1	ASSRDRGRSTEAF
TRBV7-2	9	TRBJ2-1	ASSGLSEQF
TRBV6-4	12	TRBJ2-3	ASSSTGATDTQY
TRBV25-1	13	TRBJ1-2	ASSDRGHRAGGYT
TRBV11-3	11	TRBJ2-2	ASSFESTGELF
TRBV24-1	12	TRBJ1-1	ATSDRGNVAEAF
TRBV5-6	11	TRBJ1-6	ASSGQGNSPLH
TRBV7-9	16	TRBJ2-2	ASSSRRQGGKNTGELF
TRBV12-3/TRBV12-4	12	TRBJ1-4	ASSLDSFNEKLF
TRBV6-5	14	TRBJ2-3	ASSRTSGGGTDTQY
TRBV9	11	TRBJ2-3	ASNAGGPDTQY
TRBV5-1	13	TRBJ2-7	ASTPPGAITYEQY